A selection of T cell receptor beta chains follows, all from one sample in a study of OX40 agonist ivuxolimab in advanced cancers. Sequencing was performed with immunoSEQ multiplex PCR; in TCRdb, only in-frame clones are kept and a portion is missing. This table holds approximately 81,000 clones, roughly 80% found once. Material: CD4+ or CD8+ T cells sorted from blood, obtained in a trial of the OX40 agonist ivuxolimab. The receptor set was obtained from an adult with an advanced solid tumor such as melanoma, head and neck, liver or kidney cancer. Each CDR3 is given with its conserved first and last residue. Each record gives: D gene, J gene, V gene, CDR3 DNA, CDR3 protein. The D gene is left open where the match is weak.

D: -
J: TRBJ1-4
V: TRBV4-3
DNA: TGCGCCAGCAGCCAAGGGATGGGGCGCAGAAGCGGCTTTAATGAAAAACTGTTTTTT
CDR3: CASSQGMGRRSGFNEKLFF

D: -
J: TRBJ2-1
V: TRBV9
DNA: TGTGCCAGCAGCCAACAAAGCTGGAACTCCAATGAGCAGTTCTTC
CDR3: CASSQQSWNSNEQFF

D: -
J: TRBJ1-2
V: TRBV20-1
DNA: TGCAGTCCCCGGGGCTACACCTTC
CDR3: CSPRGYTF

D: -
J: TRBJ2-7
V: TRBV7-9
DNA: TGTGCCAGCAGCCCGACAGGAACCTACGAGCAGTACTTC
CDR3: CASSPTGTYEQYF

D: -
J: TRBJ2-3
V: TRBV5-1
DNA: TGCGCCAGCAGCTTGTCCCTTAGCGGCACAGATACGCAGTATTTT
CDR3: CASSLSLSGTDTQYF

D: -
J: TRBJ1-1
V: TRBV10-1
DNA: TGCGCCAGCAGTGATGAGAAGAACACTGAAGCTTTCTTT
CDR3: CASSDEKNTEAFF

D: -
J: TRBJ2-7
V: TRBV28
DNA: TGTGCCAGCAGTGAGACACCCACCTACGAGCAGTACTTC
CDR3: CASSETPTYEQYF

D: TRBD2
J: TRBJ2-5
V: TRBV2
DNA: TGTGCCAGCACAAGGGCTAGCGGCCGTCGGGAGACCCAGTACTTC
CDR3: CASTRASGRRETQYF

D: TRBD1
J: TRBJ2-7
V: TRBV5-1
DNA: TGCGCCAGCAGCTTGGTGGGGACAGGGTTGAGTGAGCAGTACTTC
CDR3: CASSLVGTGLSEQYF

D: TRBD2
J: TRBJ2-6
V: TRBV5-1
DNA: TGCGCCAGCAGCTCAACGGGACTAGCGTCTGGGGCCAACGTCCTGACTTTC
CDR3: CASSSTGLASGANVLTF

D: -
J: TRBJ1-5
V: TRBV5-4
DNA: TGTGCCAGCAGCTTGGATCCGGGGGAACAGCCCCAGCATTTT
CDR3: CASSLDPGEQPQHF

D: -
J: TRBJ1-1
V: TRBV29-1
DNA: TGCAGCGTTCGGATTACTGAAGCTTTCTTT
CDR3: CSVRITEAFF

D: TRBD2
J: TRBJ2-7
V: TRBV5-1
DNA: TGCGCCAGCAGCCATAGCGGGAGAGCCTACGAGCAGTACTTC
CDR3: CASSHSGRAYEQYF

D: -
J: TRBJ2-1
V: TRBV6-4
DNA: TGTGCCAGCAGTGCGGAGGCTAGCTCCTACAATGAGCAGTTCTTC
CDR3: CASSAEASSYNEQFF

D: TRBD2
J: TRBJ2-4
V: TRBV6-6
DNA: TGTGCCAGCAGTTTCGGGACTAGCGGGCTCCAAAACATTCAGTACTTC
CDR3: CASSFGTSGLQNIQYF